This T cell receptor beta chain was sequenced during a study of cytomegalovirus exposure and HLA in healthy donors. Study-level findings and limits: Accurate prediction of HLA-A and HLA-B alleles (for most subjects) was reportedly achieved from TCR beta sequences. Most TCR sequences proved rare, with some public TCRs found in many donors. TRBV6-2, TRBV6-3 and some other V segments were unresolvable in 87-base-pair reads.

Germline CDR1 reads LGHNA; CDR2 reads YNFKEQ. Trimming stripped 1 base from V and 4 bases from J, with 12 bases between. The CDR3 runs to 15 residues. Both 60 Vbeta primers and 13 Jbeta primers went into the PCR. The table came from immunoSEQ multiplex PCR; TCRdb's copy has only in-frame clones and leaves some out. This listing includes about 200,000 clones. All donors participated as healthy donors of bone marrow. For this clone: The antigen is unknown.

The chain joins TRBV4-2 to TRBJ2-3, with D hard to call. Sequencing was carried out using PBMCs. The TCR was taken from a girl under 10 years old in good health and CMV-seropositive. The CDR3 DNA sequence: TGTGCCAGCAGCCAAGGAGCAACAGCCCCAGATACGCAGTATTTT. Amino acid sequence: CASSQGATAPDTQYF.